The rows below give T cell receptor beta chains drawn from one sample of a study of CD8+CD57+ T cells in acquired aplastic anemia. TCRdb re-called the reads with MiXCR, one entry per CDR3 protein. The sample yields 150,000 to 200,000 distinct CDR3 sequences, roughly 40% seen once. Sequencing used sorted CD4+, CD8+, or CD8+CD57+ T cells (not recorded which) from PBMCs. All receptors come from a human donor in good health. Both conserved end residues are part of each CDR3. A D gene is named only where the DNA matches it firmly. Where a row states a size, it is once, few, many or the class of an expanded clone; other rows omit it.

J: TRBJ1-1; size: many; V: TRBV7-9; D: -; CDR3: CASSRDTEAFF; DNA: TGTGCCAGCAGCCGCGACACTGAAGCTTTCTTT
J: TRBJ2-3; size: many; V: TRBV5-8; D: TRBD1; CDR3: CASAPDRGLDTQYF; DNA: TGTGCCAGCGCGCCGGACAGGGGGCTGGATACGCAGTATTTT
J: TRBJ1-2; size: many; V: TRBV20-1; D: -; CDR3: CSARARVTDTGRGYTF; DNA: TGCAGTGCTAGAGCCCGGGTGACTGACACAGGACGTGGCTACACCTTC
J: TRBJ2-7; size: -; V: TRBV2; D: -; CDR3: CASSDSTSRLVLEQYF; DNA: TGTGCCAGCAGTGACTCAACCTCCAGACTAGTTCTCGAGCAGTACTTC
J: TRBJ2-7; size: -; V: TRBV7-9; D: -; CDR3: CASSLESAYEQYF; DNA: TGTGCCAGCAGCTTGGAATCTGCCTACGAGCAGTACTTC
J: TRBJ2-1; size: few; V: TRBV20-1; D: TRBD1; CDR3: CSARDPQGEMNEQFF; DNA: TGCAGTGCTAGAGATCCGCAGGGGGAGATGAATGAGCAGTTCTTC
J: TRBJ1-2; size: -; V: TRBV4-1; D: TRBD1; CDR3: CASRRTGENYGYTF; DNA: TGCGCCAGCAGACGGACAGGGGAGAACTATGGCTACACCTTC
J: TRBJ1-4; size: -; V: TRBV2; D: TRBD1; CDR3: CASRRQGTNEKLFF; DNA: TGTGCCAGCAGGAGACAGGGCACTAATGAAAAACTGTTTTTT
J: TRBJ1-1; size: many; V: TRBV13; D: -; CDR3: CASSQLNTEAFF; DNA: TGTGCCAGCAGCCAGCTGAACACTGAAGCTTTCTTT
J: TRBJ2-3; size: -; V: TRBV9; D: TRBD1; CDR3: CASSVAPDRADTQYF; DNA: TGTGCCAGCAGCGTAGCCCCGGACAGGGCCGATACGCAGTATTTT
J: TRBJ1-1; size: few; V: TRBV30; D: TRBD1; CDR3: CAWDRRDTEAFF; DNA: TGTGCTTGGGACAGGAGGGACACTGAAGCTTTCTTT
J: TRBJ1-1; size: -; V: TRBV9; D: -; CDR3: CASSAGLENTEAFF; DNA: TGTGCCAGCAGCGCCGGCCTGGAGAACACTGAAGCTTTCTTT
J: TRBJ2-4; size: many; V: TRBV24-1; D: -; CDR3: CATSDSGSKNIQYF; DNA: TGTGCCACCAGTGATTCCGGGTCCAAAAACATTCAGTACTTC
J: TRBJ1-4; size: many; V: TRBV5-6; D: TRBD1; CDR3: CASSRRQGGANEKLFF; DNA: TGTGCCAGCAGCCGACGACAGGGAGGCGCTAATGAAAAACTGTTTTTT
J: TRBJ2-2; size: -; V: TRBV29-1; D: TRBD2; CDR3: CSVELSGSNTGELFF; DNA: TGCAGCGTTGAGCTTAGCGGGTCGAACACCGGGGAGCTGTTTTTT
J: TRBJ2-7; size: -; V: TRBV12-3/TRBV12-4; D: -; CDR3: CASSVEAQGTEQYF; DNA: TGTGCCAGCAGCGTAGAGGCCCAGGGAACCGAGCAGTACTTC
J: TRBJ1-4; size: once; V: TRBV2; D: -; CDR3: CASRTVGTNEKLFF; DNA: TGTGCCAGCAGGACGGTGGGGACTAATGAAAAACTGTTTTTT
J: TRBJ2-7; size: once; V: TRBV7-2; D: TRBD2; CDR3: CASSRGGGAYEQYF; DNA: TGTGCCAGCAGCCGGGGGGGAGGGGCCTACGAGCAGTACTTC
J: TRBJ2-7; size: -; V: TRBV7-9; D: -; CDR3: CASSLMAGSYEQYF; DNA: TGTGCCAGCAGCTTAATGGCGGGGTCCTACGAGCAGTACTTC
J: TRBJ1-2; size: -; V: TRBV18; D: -; CDR3: CASSKNVVTVSYGYTF; DNA: TGTGCCAGCTCAAAAAACGTGGTTACGGTTTCTTATGGCTACACCTTC
J: TRBJ2-7; size: many; V: TRBV6-5; D: TRBD1; CDR3: CATSGDRSYEQYF; DNA: TGTGCCACCTCGGGGGACAGGTCCTACGAGCAGTACTTC
J: TRBJ2-7; size: -; V: TRBV24-1; D: -; CDR3: CATSGGTSGGTYEQYF; DNA: TGTGCCACCAGTGGTGGGACCTCCGGTGGGACCTACGAGCAGTACTTC
J: TRBJ1-6; size: many; V: TRBV27; D: -; CDR3: CASSLGRNNSPLHF; DNA: TGTGCCAGCAGTTTGGGGAGAAATAATTCACCCCTCCACTTT
J: TRBJ2-7; size: many; V: TRBV6-5; D: -; CDR3: CASSYSGVIGTYEQYF; DNA: TGTGCCAGCAGTTACTCAGGGGTTATAGGGACCTACGAGCAGTACTTC
J: TRBJ1-6; size: -; V: TRBV12-3/TRBV12-4; D: -; CDR3: CASSLSGTTGAPLHF; DNA: TGTGCCAGCAGTTTGTCAGGGACAACGGGCGCACCCCTCCACTTT
J: TRBJ2-7; size: -; V: TRBV9; D: TRBD2; CDR3: CASSVAASGGQSYEQYF; DNA: TGTGCCAGCAGCGTAGCGGCTAGCGGGGGGCAGTCCTACGAGCAGTACTTC
J: TRBJ2-5; size: -; V: TRBV28; D: -; CDR3: CASCQTWKETQYF; DNA: TGTGCCAGCTGTCAGACTTGGAAAGAGACCCAGTACTTC
J: TRBJ1-4; size: many; V: TRBV6-1; D: -; CDR3: CASSQTGLAEKLFF; DNA: TGTGCCAGCAGTCAGACAGGTTTGGCTGAAAAACTGTTTTTT
J: TRBJ1-3; size: once; V: TRBV9; D: -; CDR3: CASSVDISGNTIYF; DNA: TGTGCCAGCAGCGTAGATATCTCTGGAAACACCATATATTTT
J: TRBJ2-1; size: -; V: TRBV9; D: -; CDR3: CASSVDGRLEIGNEQFF; DNA: TGTGCCAGCAGCGTCGACGGGAGACTAGAGATTGGGAATGAGCAGTTCTTC
J: TRBJ2-5; size: many; V: TRBV6-2/TRBV6-3; D: -; CDR3: CASSTATRWGETQYF; DNA: TGTGCCAGCAGCACGGCAACCCGATGGGGGGAGACCCAGTACTTC
J: TRBJ2-1; size: -; V: TRBV20-1; D: -; CDR3: CSAPDSGSYNEQFF; DNA: TGCAGTGCCCCGGATAGCGGCTCCTACAATGAGCAGTTCTTC
J: TRBJ2-3; size: -; V: TRBV14; D: -; CDR3: CASRDGSARIDTQYF; DNA: TGTGCCAGCAGGGACGGTTCGGCTAGGATAGATACGCAGTATTTT
J: TRBJ1-3; size: few; V: TRBV9; D: -; CDR3: CASSPTRASGNTIYF; DNA: TGTGCCAGCAGCCCCACCAGGGCCTCTGGAAACACCATATATTTT
J: TRBJ1-2; size: -; V: TRBV9; D: -; CDR3: CASSPQTDHYGYTF; DNA: TGTGCCAGCAGCCCTCAGACGGATCACTATGGCTACACCTTC
J: TRBJ1-2; size: -; V: TRBV2; D: -; CDR3: CASSENPAGGYTF; DNA: TGTGCCAGCAGTGAGAACCCGGCCGGGGGCTACACCTTC
J: TRBJ2-5; size: -; V: TRBV5-1; D: TRBD2; CDR3: CASTPRTSGRARETQYF; DNA: TGCGCCAGCACTCCAAGGACTAGCGGGAGGGCGCGGGAGACCCAGTACTTC
J: TRBJ1-1; size: many; V: TRBV6-1; D: -; CDR3: CASSQSGKRNTEAFF; DNA: TGTGCCAGCAGTCAATCAGGGAAGAGGAACACTGAAGCTTTCTTT
J: TRBJ2-7; size: -; V: TRBV27; D: -; CDR3: CASSFGGVGEQYF; DNA: TGTGCCAGCAGTTTTGGAGGGGTCGGCGAGCAGTACTTC
J: TRBJ1-5; size: many; V: TRBV12-3/TRBV12-4; D: -; CDR3: CASKLLYHRSNQPQHF; DNA: TGTGCCAGCAAACTCTTGTATCACAGGAGCAATCAGCCCCAGCATTTT
J: TRBJ2-7; size: -; V: TRBV10-3; D: -; CDR3: CAIMAAGSSYEQYF; DNA: TGTGCCATCATGGCCGCAGGGAGCTCCTACGAGCAGTACTTC
J: TRBJ1-6; size: -; V: TRBV5-1; D: -; CDR3: CASSFRGNSPLHF; DNA: TGCGCCAGCAGCTTTAGGGGGAACTCACCCCTCCACTTT
J: TRBJ2-3; size: few; V: TRBV28; D: -; CDR3: CASSTRAVGPDTQYF; DNA: TGTGCCAGCAGTACCCGAGCGGTTGGTCCAGATACGCAGTATTTT
J: TRBJ1-5; size: -; V: TRBV24-1; D: -; CDR3: CATSDPIGAQHF; DNA: TGTGCCACCAGTGACCCCATCGGAGCCCAGCATTTT
J: TRBJ1-3; size: many; V: TRBV19; D: TRBD1; CDR3: CASSTRTGLAGNTIYF; DNA: TGTGCCAGTAGTACCCGGACAGGGCTTGCTGGAAACACCATATATTTT
J: TRBJ2-1; size: -; V: TRBV18; D: TRBD2; CDR3: CASSPRLAGGRDEQFF; DNA: TGTGCCAGCTCACCCAGACTAGCGGGAGGGCGGGATGAGCAGTTCTTC
J: TRBJ2-7; size: many; V: TRBV2; D: -; CDR3: CASSYSYEQYF; DNA: TGTGCCAGCAGTTACTCCTACGAGCAGTACTTC